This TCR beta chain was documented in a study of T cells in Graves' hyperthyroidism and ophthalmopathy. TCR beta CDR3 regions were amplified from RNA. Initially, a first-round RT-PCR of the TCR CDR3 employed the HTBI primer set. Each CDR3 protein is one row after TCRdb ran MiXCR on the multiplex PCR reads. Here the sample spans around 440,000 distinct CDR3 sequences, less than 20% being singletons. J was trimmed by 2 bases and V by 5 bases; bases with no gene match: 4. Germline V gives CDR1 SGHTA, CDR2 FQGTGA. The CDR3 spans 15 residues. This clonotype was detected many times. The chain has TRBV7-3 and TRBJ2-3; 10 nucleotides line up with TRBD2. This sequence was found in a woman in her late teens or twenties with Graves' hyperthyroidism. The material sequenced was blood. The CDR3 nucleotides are TGTGCCAGCAGCCGTAGCGGGGGGATCACAGATACGCAGTATTTT. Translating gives CASSRSGGITDTQYF.